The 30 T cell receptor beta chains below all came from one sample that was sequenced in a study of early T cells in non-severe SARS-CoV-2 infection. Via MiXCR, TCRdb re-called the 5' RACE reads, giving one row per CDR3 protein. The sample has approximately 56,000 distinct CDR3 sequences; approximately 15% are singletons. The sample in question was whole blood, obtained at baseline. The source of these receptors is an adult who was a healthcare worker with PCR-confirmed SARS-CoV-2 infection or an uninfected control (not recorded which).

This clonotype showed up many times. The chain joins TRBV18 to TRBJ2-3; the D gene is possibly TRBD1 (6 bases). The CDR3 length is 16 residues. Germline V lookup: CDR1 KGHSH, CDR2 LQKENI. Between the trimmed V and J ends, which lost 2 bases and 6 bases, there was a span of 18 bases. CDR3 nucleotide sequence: TGTGCCAGCTCACCAAGGACAGCCCTAGCCGGGGATACGCAGTATTTT. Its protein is CASSPRTALAGDTQYF.

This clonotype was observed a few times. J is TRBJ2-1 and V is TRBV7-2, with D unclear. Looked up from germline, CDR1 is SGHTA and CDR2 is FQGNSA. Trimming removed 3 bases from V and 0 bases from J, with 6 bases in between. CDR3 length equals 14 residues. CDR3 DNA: TGTGCCAGCAGCTTCCTCGACTCCTACAATGAGCAGTTCTTC. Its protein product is CASSFLDSYNEQFF.

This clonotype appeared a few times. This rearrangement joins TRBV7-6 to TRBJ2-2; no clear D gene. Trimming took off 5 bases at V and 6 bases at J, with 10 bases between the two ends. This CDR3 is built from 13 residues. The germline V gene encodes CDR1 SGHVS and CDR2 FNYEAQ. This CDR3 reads CASSAGMAGELFF. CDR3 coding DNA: TGTGCCAGCAGCGCTGGTATGGCCGGGGAGCTGTTTTTT.

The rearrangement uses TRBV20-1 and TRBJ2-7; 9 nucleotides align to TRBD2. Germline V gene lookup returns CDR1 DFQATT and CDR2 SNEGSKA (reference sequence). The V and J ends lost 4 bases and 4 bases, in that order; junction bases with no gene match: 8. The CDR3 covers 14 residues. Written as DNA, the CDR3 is TGCAGTGCTACCCCTCCTAGCGGGAAATACGAGCAGTACTTC. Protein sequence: CSATPPSGKYEQYF.

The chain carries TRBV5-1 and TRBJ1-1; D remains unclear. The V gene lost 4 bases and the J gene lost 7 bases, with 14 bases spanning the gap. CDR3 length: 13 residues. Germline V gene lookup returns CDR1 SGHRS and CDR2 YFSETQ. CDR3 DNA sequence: TGCGCCAGCAGCCCGGTAGGGTTGGATGAAGCTTTCTTT. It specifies CASSPVGLDEAFF. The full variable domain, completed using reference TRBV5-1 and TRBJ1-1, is KAGVTQTPRYLIKTRGQQVTLSCSPISGHRSVSWYQQTPGQGLQFLFEYFSETQRNKGNFPGRFSGRQFSNSRSEMNVSTLELGDSALYLCASSPVGLDEAFFGQGTRLTVV.

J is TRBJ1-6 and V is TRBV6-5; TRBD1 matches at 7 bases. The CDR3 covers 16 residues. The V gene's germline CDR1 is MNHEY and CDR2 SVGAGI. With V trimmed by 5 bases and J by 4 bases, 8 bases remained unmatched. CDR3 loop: CASSPETGSYNSPLHF. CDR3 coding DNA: TGTGCCAGCAGTCCCGAGACAGGGTCGTATAATTCACCCCTCCACTTT.

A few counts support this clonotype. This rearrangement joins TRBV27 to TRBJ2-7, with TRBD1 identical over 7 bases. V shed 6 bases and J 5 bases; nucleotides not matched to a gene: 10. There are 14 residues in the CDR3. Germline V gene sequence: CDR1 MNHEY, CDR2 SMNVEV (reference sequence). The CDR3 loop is CASRRQGWHHEQYF. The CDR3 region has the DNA TGTGCCAGCAGACGACAGGGTTGGCACCACGAGCAGTACTTC.

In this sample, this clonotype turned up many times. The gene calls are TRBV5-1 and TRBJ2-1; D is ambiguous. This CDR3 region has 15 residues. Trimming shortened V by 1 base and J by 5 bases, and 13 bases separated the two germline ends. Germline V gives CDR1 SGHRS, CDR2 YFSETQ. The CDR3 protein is CASSLYFSTNNEQFF. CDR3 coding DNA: TGCGCCAGCAGCTTGTATTTCAGTACAAACAATGAGCAGTTCTTC.

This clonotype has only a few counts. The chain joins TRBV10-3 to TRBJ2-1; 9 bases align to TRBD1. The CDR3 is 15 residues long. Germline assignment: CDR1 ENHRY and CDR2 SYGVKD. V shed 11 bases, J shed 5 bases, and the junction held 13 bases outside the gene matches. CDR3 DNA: TGTGCCTCCACCCCACAGGGGGCCTTAGACAATGAGCAGTTCTTC. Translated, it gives CASTPQGALDNEQFF.

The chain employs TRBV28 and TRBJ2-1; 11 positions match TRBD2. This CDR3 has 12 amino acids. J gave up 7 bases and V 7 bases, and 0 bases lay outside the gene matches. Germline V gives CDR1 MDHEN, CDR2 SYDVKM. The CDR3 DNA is TGTGCCAGCACTAGCGGGAGGAATGAGCAGTTCTTC. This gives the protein CASTSGRNEQFF.

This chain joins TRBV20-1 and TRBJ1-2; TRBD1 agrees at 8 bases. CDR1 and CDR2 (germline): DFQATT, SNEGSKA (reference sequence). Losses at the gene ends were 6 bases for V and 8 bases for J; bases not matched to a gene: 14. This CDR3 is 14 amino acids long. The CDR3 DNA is TGCAGTGCACCAAGACCAGGGGGCGCCGGGGGCTACACCTTC. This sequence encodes CSAPRPGGAGGYTF.

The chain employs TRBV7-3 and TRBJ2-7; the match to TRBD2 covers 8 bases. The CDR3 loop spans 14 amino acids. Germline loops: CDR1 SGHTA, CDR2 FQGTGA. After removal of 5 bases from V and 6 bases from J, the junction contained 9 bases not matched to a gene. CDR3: CASSRSGSGGEQYF. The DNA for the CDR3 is TGTGCCAGCAGCCGAAGCGGGAGCGGCGGCGAGCAGTACTTC.

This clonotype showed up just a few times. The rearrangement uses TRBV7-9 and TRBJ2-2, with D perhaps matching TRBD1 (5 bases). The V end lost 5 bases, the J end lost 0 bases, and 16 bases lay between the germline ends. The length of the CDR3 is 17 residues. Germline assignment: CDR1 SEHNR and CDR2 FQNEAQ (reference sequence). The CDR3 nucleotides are TGTGCCAGCAGCCGAACCACAGGCAATACGAACACCGGGGAGCTGTTTTTT. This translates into CASSRTTGNTNTGELFF.

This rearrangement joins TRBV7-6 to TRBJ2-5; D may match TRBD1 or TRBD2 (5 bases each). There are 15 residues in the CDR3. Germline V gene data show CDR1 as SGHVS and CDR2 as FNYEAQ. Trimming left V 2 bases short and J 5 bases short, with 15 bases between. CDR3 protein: CASSLTGPPGETQYF. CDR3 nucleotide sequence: TGTGCCAGCAGCTTAACGGGACCCCCGGGGGAGACCCAGTACTTC.

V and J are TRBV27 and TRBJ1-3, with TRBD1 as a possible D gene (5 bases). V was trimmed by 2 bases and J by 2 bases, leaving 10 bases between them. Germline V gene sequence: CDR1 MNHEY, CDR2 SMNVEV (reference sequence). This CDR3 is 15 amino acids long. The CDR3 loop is CASSLGGTPGNTIYF. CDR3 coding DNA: TGTGCCAGCAGTTTAGGGGGAACTCCTGGAAACACCATATATTTT.

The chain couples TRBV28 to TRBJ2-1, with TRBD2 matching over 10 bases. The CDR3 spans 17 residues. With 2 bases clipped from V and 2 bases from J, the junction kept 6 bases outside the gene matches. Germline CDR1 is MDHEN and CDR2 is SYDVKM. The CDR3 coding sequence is TGTGCCAGCAGTTTAGTGAGCGGGAGGGCCGCCTACAATGAGCAGTTCTTC. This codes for CASSLVSGRAAYNEQFF.

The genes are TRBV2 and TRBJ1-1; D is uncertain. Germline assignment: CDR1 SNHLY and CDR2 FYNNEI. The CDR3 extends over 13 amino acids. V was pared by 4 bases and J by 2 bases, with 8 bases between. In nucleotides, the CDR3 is TGTGCCAGCAGTGTTGAGGAAAACACTGAAGCTTTCTTT. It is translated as CASSVEENTEAFF.

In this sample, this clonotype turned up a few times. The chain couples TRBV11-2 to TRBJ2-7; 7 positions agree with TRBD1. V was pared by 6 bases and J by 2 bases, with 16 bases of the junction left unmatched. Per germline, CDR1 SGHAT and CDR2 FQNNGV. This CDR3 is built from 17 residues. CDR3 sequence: CASSLAPTGNSPYEQYF. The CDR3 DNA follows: TGTGCCAGCAGTTTGGCGCCGACAGGGAATTCGCCCTACGAGCAGTACTTC.

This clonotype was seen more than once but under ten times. CDR3 DNA: TGTGCCTCGGGGCCCGATGAGTATTTT. Its translation is CASGPDEYF. This chain connects TRBV6-6 to TRBJ2-3; D assignment may be TRBD1 or TRBD2 (5 bases each). The CDR3 runs 9 residues. Germline V gene sequence: CDR1 MNHNY, CDR2 SVGAGI (reference sequence). The germline V and J ends were trimmed by 11 bases and 13 bases, with 13 bases remaining between them.

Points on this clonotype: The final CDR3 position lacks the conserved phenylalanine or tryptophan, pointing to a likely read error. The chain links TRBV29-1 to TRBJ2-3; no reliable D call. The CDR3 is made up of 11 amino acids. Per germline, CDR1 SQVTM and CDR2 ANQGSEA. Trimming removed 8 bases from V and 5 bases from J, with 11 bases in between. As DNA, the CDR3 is TGCAGCACCCGACCGGGAGATACGCAGTATCTT. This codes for CSTRPGDTQYL.

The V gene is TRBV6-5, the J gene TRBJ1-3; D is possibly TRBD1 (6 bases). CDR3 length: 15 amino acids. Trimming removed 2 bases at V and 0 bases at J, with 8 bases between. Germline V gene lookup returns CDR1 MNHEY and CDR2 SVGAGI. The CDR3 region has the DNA TGTGCCAGCAGTTACCAGGGGTTCTCTGGAAACACCATATATTTT. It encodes CASSYQGFSGNTIYF.

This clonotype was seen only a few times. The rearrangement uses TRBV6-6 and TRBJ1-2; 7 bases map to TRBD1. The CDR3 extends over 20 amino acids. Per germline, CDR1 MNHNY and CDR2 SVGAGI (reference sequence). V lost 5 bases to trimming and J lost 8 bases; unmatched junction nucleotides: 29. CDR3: CASSNPLPSTGLSVVRGYTF. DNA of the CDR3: TGTGCCAGCAGTAACCCACTTCCCTCGACAGGGTTATCGGTGGTAAGGGGCTACACCTTC.

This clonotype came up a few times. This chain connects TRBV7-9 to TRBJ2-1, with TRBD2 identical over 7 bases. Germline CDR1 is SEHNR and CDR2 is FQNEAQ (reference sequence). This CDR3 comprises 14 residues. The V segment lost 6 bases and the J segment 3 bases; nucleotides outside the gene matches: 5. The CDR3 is CASSPAGIYNEQFF. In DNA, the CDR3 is TGTGCCAGCAGTCCAGCGGGAATCTACAATGAGCAGTTCTTC. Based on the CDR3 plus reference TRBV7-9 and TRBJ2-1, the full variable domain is DTGVSQNPRHKITKRGQNVTFRCDPISEHNRLYWYRQTLGQGPEFLTYFQNEAQLEKSRLLSDRFSAERPKGSFSTLEIQRTEQGDSAMYLCASSPAGIYNEQFFGPGTRLTVL.

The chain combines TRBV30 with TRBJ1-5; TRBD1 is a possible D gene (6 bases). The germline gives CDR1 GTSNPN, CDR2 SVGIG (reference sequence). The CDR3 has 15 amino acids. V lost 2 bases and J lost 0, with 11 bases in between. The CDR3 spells CAWSLGGFSNQPQHF. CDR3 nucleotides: TGTGCCTGGAGTTTGGGGGGCTTTAGCAATCAGCCCCAGCATTTT.

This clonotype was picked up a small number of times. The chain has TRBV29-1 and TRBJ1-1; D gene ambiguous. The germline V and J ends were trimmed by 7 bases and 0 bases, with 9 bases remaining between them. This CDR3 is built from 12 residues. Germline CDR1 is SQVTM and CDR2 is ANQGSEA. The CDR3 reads CSATAVNTEAFF. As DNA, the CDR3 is TGCAGCGCTACTGCAGTGAACACTGAAGCTTTCTTT.

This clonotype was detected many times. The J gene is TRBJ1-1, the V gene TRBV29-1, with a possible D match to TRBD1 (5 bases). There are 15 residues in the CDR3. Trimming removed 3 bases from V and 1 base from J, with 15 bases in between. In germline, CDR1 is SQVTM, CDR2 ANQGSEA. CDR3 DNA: TGCAGCGTTGAGGCCTGGGGCTCAAAGAACACTGAAGCTTTCTTT. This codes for CSVEAWGSKNTEAFF. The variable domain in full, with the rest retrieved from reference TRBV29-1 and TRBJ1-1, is SAVISQKPSRDICQRGTSLTIQCQVDSQVTMMFWYRQQPGQSLTLIATANQGSEATYESGFVIDKFPISRPNLTFSTLTVSNMSPEDSSIYLCSVEAWGSKNTEAFFGQGTRLTVV.

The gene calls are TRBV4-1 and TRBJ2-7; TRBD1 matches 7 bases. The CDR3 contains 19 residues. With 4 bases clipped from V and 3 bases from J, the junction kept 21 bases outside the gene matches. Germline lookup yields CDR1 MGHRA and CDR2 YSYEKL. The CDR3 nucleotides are TGCGCCAGCAGCCGGAAGGTCACTGACAGGGTTCCCTATTTCTACGAGCAGTACTTC. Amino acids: CASSRKVTDRVPYFYEQYF.

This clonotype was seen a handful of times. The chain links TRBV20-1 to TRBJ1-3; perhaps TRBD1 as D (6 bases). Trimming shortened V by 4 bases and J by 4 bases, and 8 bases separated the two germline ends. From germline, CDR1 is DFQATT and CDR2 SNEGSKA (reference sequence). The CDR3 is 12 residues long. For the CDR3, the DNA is TGCAGTGCTATACAGGGAGGAAACACCATATATTTT. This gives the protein CSAIQGGNTIYF.

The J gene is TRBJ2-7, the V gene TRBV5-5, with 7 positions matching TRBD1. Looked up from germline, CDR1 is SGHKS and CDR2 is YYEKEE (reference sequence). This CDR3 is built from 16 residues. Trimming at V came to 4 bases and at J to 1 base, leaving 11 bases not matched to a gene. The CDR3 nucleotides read TGTGCCAGCAGCAAAGGGGGCGCACGACTATCCTACGAGCAGTACTTC. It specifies CASSKGGARLSYEQYF. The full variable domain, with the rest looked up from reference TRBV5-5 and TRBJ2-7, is DAGVTQSPTHLIKTRGQQVTLRCSPISGHKSVSWYQQVLGQGPQFIFQYYEKEERGRGNFPDRFSARQFPNYSSELNVNALLLGDSALYLCASSKGGARLSYEQYFGPGTRLTVT.

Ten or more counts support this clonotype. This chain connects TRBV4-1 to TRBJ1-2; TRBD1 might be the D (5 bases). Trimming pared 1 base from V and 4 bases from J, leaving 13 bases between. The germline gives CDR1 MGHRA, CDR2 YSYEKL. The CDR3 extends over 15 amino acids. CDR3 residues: CASSQGSGETYGYTF. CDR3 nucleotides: TGCGCCAGCAGCCAAGGGTCGGGGGAGACCTATGGCTACACCTTC.